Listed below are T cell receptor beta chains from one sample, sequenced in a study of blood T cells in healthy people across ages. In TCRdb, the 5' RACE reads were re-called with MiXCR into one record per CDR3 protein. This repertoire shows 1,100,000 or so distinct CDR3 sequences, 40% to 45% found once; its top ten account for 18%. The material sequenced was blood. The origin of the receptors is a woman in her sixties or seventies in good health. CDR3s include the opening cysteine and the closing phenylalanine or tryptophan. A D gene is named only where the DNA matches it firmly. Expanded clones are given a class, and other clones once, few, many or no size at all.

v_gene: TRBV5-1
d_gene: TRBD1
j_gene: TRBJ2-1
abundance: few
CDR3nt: TGCGCCAGCGGTCGGTCTGGACAGGGGGATCTGAATGAGCAGTTCTTC
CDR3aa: CASGRSGQGDLNEQFF

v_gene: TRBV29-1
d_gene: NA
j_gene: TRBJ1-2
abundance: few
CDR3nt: TGCAGCGCGGACGGGGCTCCGGTCTATGGCTACACCTTC
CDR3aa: CSADGAPVYGYTF

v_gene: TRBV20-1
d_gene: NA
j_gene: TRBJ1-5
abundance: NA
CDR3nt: TGCAGTGCTAGTAGGGGGACGCAGCCCCAGCATTTT
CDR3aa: CSASRGTQPQHF

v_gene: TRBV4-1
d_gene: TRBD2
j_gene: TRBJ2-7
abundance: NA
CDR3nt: TGCGCCAGCAGCCAAGTCACCGGGACTAGCGGTACCTACGAGCAGTACTTC
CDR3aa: CASSQVTGTSGTYEQYF

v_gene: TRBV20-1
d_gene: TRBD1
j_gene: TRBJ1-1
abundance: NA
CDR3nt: TGCAGTGCTGGAAGACAGGGGGCGACCACTGAAGCTTTCTTT
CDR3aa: CSAGRQGATTEAFF

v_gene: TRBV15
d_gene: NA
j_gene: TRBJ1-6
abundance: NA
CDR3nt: TGTGCCACCAGCCGTACGCGGACGAGGACGATTTCACCCCTCCACTTT
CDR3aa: CATSRTRTRTISPLHF

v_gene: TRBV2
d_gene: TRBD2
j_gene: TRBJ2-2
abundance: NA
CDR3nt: TGTGCCAACATTCGGAAAAGCGGGGCCGGAAACACCGGGGAGCCGTTTTTT
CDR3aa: CANIRKSGAGNTGEPFF

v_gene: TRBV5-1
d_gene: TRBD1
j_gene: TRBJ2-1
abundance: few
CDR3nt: TGCGCCAGCAGCCCTTTGCGGCAGGGGGCTGTCAAGAATGAGCAGTTCTTC
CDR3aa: CASSPLRQGAVKNEQFF

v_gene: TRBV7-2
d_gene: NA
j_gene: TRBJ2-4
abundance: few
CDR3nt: TGTGCCAGCAGCTTAGGACCCTCCGGGAGTACCGTGGGGGCCAAAAACATTCAGTACTTC
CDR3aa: CASSLGPSGSTVGAKNIQYF

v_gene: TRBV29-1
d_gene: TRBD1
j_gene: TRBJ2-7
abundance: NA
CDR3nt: TGCAGCGTTGAACCTTGGACAGGGACGGACTCCTACGAGCAGTACTTC
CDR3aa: CSVEPWTGTDSYEQYF

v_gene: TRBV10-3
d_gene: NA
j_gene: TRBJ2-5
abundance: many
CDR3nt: TGTGCCACCAGCGGGTCCCAAGAGACCCAGTACTTC
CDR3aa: CATSGSQETQYF

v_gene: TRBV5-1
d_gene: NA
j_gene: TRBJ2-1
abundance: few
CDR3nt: TGCGCCAGCAGCTTGGATGCGGAATACAATGAGCAGTTCTTC
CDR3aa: CASSLDAEYNEQFF

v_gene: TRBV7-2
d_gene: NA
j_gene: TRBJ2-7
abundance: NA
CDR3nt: TGTGCCAGCAGCCAAAACTCTGGAAGCTACGAGCAGTACTTC
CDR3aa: CASSQNSGSYEQYF

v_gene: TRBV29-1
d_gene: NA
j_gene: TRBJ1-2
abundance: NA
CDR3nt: TGCAGCGGGAGGGGCGGTTATGGCTACACCTTC
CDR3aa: CSGRGGYGYTF

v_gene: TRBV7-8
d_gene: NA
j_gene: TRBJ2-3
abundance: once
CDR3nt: TGTGCCAGCAGCCTAGGGGAGGGACAGCGAGATACGCAGTATTTT
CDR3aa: CASSLGEGQRDTQYF

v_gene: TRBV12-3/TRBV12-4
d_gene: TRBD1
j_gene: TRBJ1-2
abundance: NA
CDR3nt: TGTGCCAGCAGTCTTCGGTCGACAGGGGCCGGAAGGGGCTACACCTTC
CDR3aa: CASSLRSTGAGRGYTF

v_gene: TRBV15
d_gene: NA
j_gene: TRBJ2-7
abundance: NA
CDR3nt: TGTGCCACCGCCGACCCCGGGAGCTCCTACGAGCAGTACTTC
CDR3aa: CATADPGSSYEQYF

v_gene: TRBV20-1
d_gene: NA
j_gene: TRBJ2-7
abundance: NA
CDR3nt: TGCAGTGCTAGACAGAACTACGAGCAGTACTTC
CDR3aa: CSARQNYEQYF

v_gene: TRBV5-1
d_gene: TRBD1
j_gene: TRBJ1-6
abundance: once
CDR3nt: TGCGCCAGCAGAGGGACAGGGGACTATAATTCACCCCTCCACTTT
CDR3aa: CASRGTGDYNSPLHF

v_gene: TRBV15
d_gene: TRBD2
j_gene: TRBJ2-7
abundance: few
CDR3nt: TGTGCCACCAGCCCAGCGGGAGGGTTAACCTACAATGAGCAGTACTTC
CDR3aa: CATSPAGGLTYNEQYF

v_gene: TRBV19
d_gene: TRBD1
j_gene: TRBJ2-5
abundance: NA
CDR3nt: TGTGCCAGTAGTCCGGGACAGCCACTAGAGACCCAGTACTTC
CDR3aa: CASSPGQPLETQYF

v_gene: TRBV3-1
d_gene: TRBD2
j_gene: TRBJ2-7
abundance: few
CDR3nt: TGTGCCAGCAGCCCCGGACCGGGACTAGCCAACTACGAGCAGTACTTC
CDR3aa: CASSPGPGLANYEQYF

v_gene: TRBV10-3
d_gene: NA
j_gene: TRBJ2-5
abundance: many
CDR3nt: TGTGCCATCAGTGAGCCTGGTGTGGGTAGTGAGCAGTACTTC
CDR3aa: CAISEPGVGSEQYF

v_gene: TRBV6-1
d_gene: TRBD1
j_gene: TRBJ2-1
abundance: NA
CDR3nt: TGTGCCAGCAGTGAAGCTACAGGGGGCGTTTTTGAGCAGTTCTTC
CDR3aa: CASSEATGGVFEQFF

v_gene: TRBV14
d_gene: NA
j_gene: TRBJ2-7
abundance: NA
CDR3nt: TGTGCCAGCAGCCAAAGGGTTTCCCTCGAGCAGTACTTC
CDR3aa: CASSQRVSLEQYF

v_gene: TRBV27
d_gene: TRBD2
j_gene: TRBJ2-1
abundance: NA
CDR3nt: TGTGCCAGCAGTGGACTAGCGGGAGGATTAGGGGAGTACAATGAGCAGTTCTTC
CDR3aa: CASSGLAGGLGEYNEQFF

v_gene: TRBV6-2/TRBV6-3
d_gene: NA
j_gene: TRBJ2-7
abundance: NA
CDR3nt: TGTGCCAGCAGTTACGGAGGGGTGAGCTCCTACGAGCAGTACTTC
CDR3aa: CASSYGGVSSYEQYF

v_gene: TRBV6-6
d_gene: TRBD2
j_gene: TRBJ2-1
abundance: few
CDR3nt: TGTGCCAGCAGCCGGCGGGAGGGCCCTTACAATGAGCAGTTCTTC
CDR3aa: CASSRREGPYNEQFF

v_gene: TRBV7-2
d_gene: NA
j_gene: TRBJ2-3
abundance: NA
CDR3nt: TGTGCCAGCAGCACCAGACAGTTTAGCACAGATACGCAGTATTTT
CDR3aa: CASSTRQFSTDTQYF

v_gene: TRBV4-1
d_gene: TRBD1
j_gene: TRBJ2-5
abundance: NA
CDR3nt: TGCGCCAGCAGCCAAGGTGGCGGACAGGGCGGAGAGACCCAGTACTTC
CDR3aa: CASSQGGGQGGETQYF

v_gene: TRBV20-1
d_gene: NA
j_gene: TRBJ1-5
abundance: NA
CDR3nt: TGCAGTGCCTTACGGGGGGACCGCAATCAGCCCCAGCATTTT
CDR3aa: CSALRGDRNQPQHF

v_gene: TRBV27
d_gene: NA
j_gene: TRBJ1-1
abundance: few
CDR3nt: TGTGCCAGCAACAACAGGGAGAGCGGGACTGAAGCTTTCTTT
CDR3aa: CASNNRESGTEAFF

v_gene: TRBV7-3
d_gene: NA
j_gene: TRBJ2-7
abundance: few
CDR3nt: TGTGCCAGCAGCCCTAGCGCCAGGGGCGCCTACGAGCAGTACTTC
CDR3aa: CASSPSARGAYEQYF